Below, 3 T cell receptor beta chains from the same sample are listed, as sequenced in a study of T cells after yellow fever vaccination. TCRdb analysed the 5' RACE reads with MiXCR anew, one entry per CDR3 protein. The data show about 240,000 distinct CDR3 sequences, 6.9% seen once. The sample here was CD4+ T cells sorted from PBMCs, taken 15 days after the yellow fever booster vaccination. These receptors were obtained from a man under 40 who received the YFV17D yellow fever vaccine.

This chain links TRBV12-3 or TRBV12-4 with TRBJ1-5, with a tentative D call TRBD1 (5 bases). V dropped 7 bases and J dropped 2 bases, with 12 bases sitting between them. CDR3 length: 14 residues. The DNA for the CDR3 is TGTGCCAGCACCTTCTCACAGGGCAATCAGCCCCAGCATTTT. Amino acid sequence: CASTFSQGNQPQHF.

The J gene is TRBJ2-7, the V gene TRBV6-5; maybe TRBD2 (6 bases). The germline CDR1 and CDR2 sequences are MNHEY and SVGAGI. The CDR3 extends over 14 amino acids. Between the trimmed V and J ends, which lost 0 bases and 3 bases, there was a span of 9 bases. The CDR3 reads CASSYSRRDYEQYF. The CDR3 DNA follows: TGTGCCAGCAGTTACTCGAGGAGGGACTACGAGCAGTACTTC.

The V call is TRBV6-1, the J call TRBJ1-4; maybe TRBD1 (5 bases). V lost 7 bases and J 7 bases, leaving 22 bases between the germline ends. The CDR3 extends over 16 amino acids. Looked up from germline, CDR1 is MNHNS and CDR2 is SASEGT. This chain's CDR3 is CASTPPAGFRGEKLFF. The CDR3 DNA sequence: TGTGCCAGCACTCCCCCGGCGGGCTTTAGGGGTGAAAAACTGTTTTTT.